One sample yielded the 20 T cell receptor beta chains listed below, sequenced in a study of shared clonotypes between healthy human individuals. Sequencing used immunoSEQ multiplex PCR; TCRdb keeps in-frame clones, though not all of them. The data contain 2,500,000 or so clones, 93% of them singletons. The sequenced material came from naive CD4+ T cells from PBMCs. As for subset: CD45RA+ positively selected. These receptors all stem from a man between 18 and 35 years old in good health. Some clones in this sample may be carry-over from other donors' samples.

The chain couples TRBV5-5 to TRBJ1-2; D is ambiguous. CDR3 length: 12 amino acids. With 4 bases removed from V and 7 bases from J, the gap between germline ends came to 11 bases. Germline V gene sequence: CDR1 SGHKS, CDR2 YYEKEE (reference sequence). Here the CDR3 DNA reads TGTGCCAGCAGCCCGGTCGGGTTTGGCTACACCTTC. It translates to CASSPVGFGYTF.

The V and J genes are TRBV5-1 and TRBJ2-7, with a possible D match to TRBD2 (5 bases). The length of the CDR3 is 15 residues. The germline CDR1 and CDR2 sequences are SGHRS and YFSETQ. Trimming shortened V by 0 bases and J by 7 bases, and 17 bases separated the two germline ends. The CDR3 DNA reads as TGCGCCAGCAGCTTGGCCGGCCGACGGGGTTATGAGCAGTACTTC. Protein sequence: CASSLAGRRGYEQYF.

The CDR3 sequence is CASSSTRLFGTDTQYF. For the CDR3, the DNA is TGTGCCAGCAGCTCGACGAGACTCTTTGGCACAGATACGCAGTATTTT. This rearrangement joins TRBV7-8 to TRBJ2-3; D is undetermined. CDR3 length: 16 residues. Trimming stripped 4 bases from V and 1 base from J, with 15 bases between. Germline loops: CDR1 SGHVS, CDR2 FQNEAQ.

The V and J genes are TRBV7-3 and TRBJ1-1, with D perhaps TRBD1 (5 bases). The CDR3 contains 13 residues. Germline values: CDR1 SGHTA, CDR2 FQGTGA. V was pared by 8 bases and J by 5 bases, with 15 bases between. CDR3 region: CASSGGVGTEAFF. The CDR3 DNA reads as TGTGCCAGCTCAGGAGGGGTGGGGACTGAAGCTTTCTTT.

The chain carries TRBV7-9 and TRBJ2-1, with D perhaps matching TRBD2 (5 bases). Germline values: CDR1 SEHNR, CDR2 FQNEAQ (reference sequence). V shed 6 bases and J shed 0 bases, with 12 bases lying between them. The CDR3 covers 15 residues. This CDR3 is CASRDAGGSYNEQFF. For the CDR3, the DNA is TGTGCCAGCAGAGATGCGGGTGGCTCCTACAATGAGCAGTTCTTC. The full variable domain, completed using reference TRBV7-9 and TRBJ2-1, is DTGVSQNPRHKITKRGQNVTFRCDPISEHNRLYWYRQTLGQGPEFLTYFQNEAQLEKSRLLSDRFSAERPKGSFSTLEIQRTEQGDSAMYLCASRDAGGSYNEQFFGPGTRLTVL.

V gene TRBV28 combines with J gene TRBJ1-1; D gene uncertain. V was clipped by 0 bases and J by 1 base, with 3 bases between them. Germline V gives CDR1 MDHEN, CDR2 SYDVKM. This CDR3 is built from 13 residues. The DNA for the CDR3 is TGTGCCAGCAGTTTATGGGAGAACACTGAAGCTTTCTTT. Translation gives CASSLWENTEAFF. The variable domain in full, completed from reference TRBV28 and TRBJ1-1, reads DVKVTQSSRYLVKRTGEKVFLECVQDMDHENMFWYRQDPGLGLRLIYFSYDVKMKEKGDIPEGYSVSREKKERFSLILESASTNQTSMYLCASSLWENTEAFFGQGTRLTVV.

This clone was counted once. The chain uses TRBV11-2 and TRBJ2-7; weak D call: TRBD1 (6 bases). Trimming left V 3 bases short and J 6 bases short, with 15 bases between. Germline CDR1 is SGHAT and CDR2 is FQNNGV. The CDR3 spans 14 residues. The CDR3, as DNA: TGTGCCAGCAGCTTGGCCGAGGGGGACCTCGAGCAGTACTTC. It yields the protein CASSLAEGDLEQYF.

This sequence joins TRBV5-1 and TRBJ1-5, with D tentatively TRBD1 (5 bases). The V end was cut by 4 bases, the J end by 2 bases, with 13 bases between. The CDR3 has 15 amino acids. Per germline, CDR1 SGHRS and CDR2 YFSETQ. The CDR3 coding sequence is TGCGCCAGCAGCCTGCAGGGATTTGGCAATCAGCCCCAGCATTTT. Translated: CASSLQGFGNQPQHF.

The gene calls are TRBV11-3 and TRBJ2-1, with D tentatively TRBD2 (6 bases). Per germline, CDR1 SGHNT and CDR2 YENEEA. CDR3 length: 15 amino acids. V gave up 2 bases and J gave up 7 bases, with 15 bases separating them. CDR3 sequence: CASSLTAGGRNEQFF. The CDR3 DNA reads TGTGCCAGCAGCTTAACAGCGGGTGGTAGGAATGAGCAGTTCTTC. Complete variable domain (other parts from reference TRBV11-3 and TRBJ2-1): EAGVVQSPRYKIIEKKQPVAFWCNPISGHNTLYWYLQNLGQGPELLIRYENEEAVDDSQLPKDRFSAERLKGVDSTLKIQPAELGDSAVYLCASSLTAGGRNEQFFGPGTRLTVL.

V is TRBV10-3 and J is TRBJ2-1; TRBD2 aligns across 7 bases. The CDR3 is made up of 15 amino acids. CDR1 is ENHRY, CDR2 SYGVKD, per germline. V dropped 6 bases and J dropped 3; count of bases not matched to a gene: 8. The CDR3 sequence is CAISFQPSGYNEQFF. The CDR3 DNA reads TGTGCCATCAGCTTCCAGCCTAGCGGCTACAATGAGCAGTTCTTC.

The chain uses TRBV28 and TRBJ2-2, with 7 bases matching TRBD2. Germline V lookup: CDR1 MDHEN, CDR2 SYDVKM. The CDR3 length is 14 residues. Germline trimming cut 5 bases from V and 9 bases from J; bases unmatched to any gene: 9. The CDR3 DNA reads TGTGCCAGCAGTGTCTTAGCGGGTGCCCGGGAGCTGTTTTTT. It specifies CASSVLAGARELFF.

As regards this clone: Sequence at one end of the junction differs from germline and may be a read error. The chain uses TRBV28 and TRBJ2-7, with TRBD2 identical over 7 bases. CDR3 size: 13 residues. Germline loops: CDR1 MDHEN, CDR2 SYDVKM. The CDR3 region has the DNA TGTGCCAACAGTTTGGGCGGGAGTTACGAGCAGTACTTC. It specifies CANSLGGSYEQYF.

This clone was picked up one time. The chain joins TRBV18 to TRBJ2-1, with a possible D match to TRBD1 (5 bases). The V end lost 4 bases, the J end lost 9 bases, and 13 bases lay between the germline ends. Looked up from germline, CDR1 is KGHSH and CDR2 is LQKENI. CDR3 length equals 13 residues. The CDR3 here is CASSLSGSAEQFF. The CDR3, as DNA: TGTGCCAGCTCACTTTCAGGGTCTGCTGAGCAGTTCTTC.

The J gene is TRBJ2-1, the V gene TRBV28; possible D gene TRBD2, 6 bases. Looked up from germline, CDR1 is MDHEN and CDR2 is SYDVKM. Trimming left V 8 bases short and J 3 bases short, with 17 bases between. CDR3 size: 15 residues. CDR3 amino acids: CASRPRDLLYNEQFF. CDR3 coding DNA: TGTGCCAGCCGACCCCGGGACTTACTCTACAATGAGCAGTTCTTC.

The V call is TRBV28, the J call TRBJ2-5; 7 nucleotides agree with TRBD2. Trimming cost V 5 bases and J 1 base; bases outside gene matches: 7. The CDR3 totals 15 residues. CDR1 and CDR2 from the germline V gene are MDHEN and SYDVKM. In DNA, the CDR3 is TGTGCCAGCAGTCCCCGGGGAGGGTTCCAAGAGACCCAGTACTTC. Translating it yields CASSPRGGFQETQYF.

This chain links TRBV2 with TRBJ1-1, with unresolved D. V was clipped by 3 bases and J by 0 bases, with 8 bases between them. The CDR3 has 14 residues. Germline V lookup: CDR1 SNHLY, CDR2 FYNNEI. Here the CDR3 DNA reads TGTGCCAGCAGTGATACGGGGATGAACACTGAAGCTTTCTTT. Its protein product is CASSDTGMNTEAFF.

This rearrangement joins TRBV28 to TRBJ1-5; no clear D gene. V was trimmed by 5 bases and J by 2 bases, leaving 16 bases between them. Germline-derived CDR1 and CDR2 are MDHEN and SYDVKM. This CDR3 spans 16 amino acids. CDR3 bases: TGTGCCAGCAGTCCCGCTGCCGGGATCGGCAATCAGCCCCAGCATTTT. It codes for CASSPAAGIGNQPQHF.

The V gene is TRBV19, the J gene TRBJ1-3; D gene unclear. This CDR3 region has 16 residues. The germline V and J ends were trimmed by 7 bases and 0 bases, with 16 bases remaining between them. The V gene's germline CDR1 is LNHDA and CDR2 SQIVND (reference sequence). In DNA, the CDR3 is TGTGCCAGTACCCGTTCCGGGAGAGACTCTGGAAACACCATATATTTT. Its translation: CASTRSGRDSGNTIYF.

This clone came up once. The rearrangement uses TRBV6-1 and TRBJ1-3, with D unclear. The CDR3 totals 18 residues. CDR1 and CDR2 from the germline V gene are MNHNS and SASEGT. The V end lost 1 base, the J end lost 0 bases, and 16 bases lay between the germline ends. The CDR3 sequence: CASSEVLRGSYSGNTIYF. For the CDR3, the DNA is TGTGCCAGCAGTGAAGTTTTGAGAGGGTCGTACTCTGGAAACACCATATATTTT.

CDR3 amino acids: CASSAPLMPYEQYF. The CDR3 coding sequence is TGTGCCAGCAGCGCGCCACTAATGCCCTACGAGCAGTACTTC. This chain connects TRBV7-2 to TRBJ2-7; D not certain. V lost 5 bases to trimming and J lost 2 bases, with 13 bases between them. Germline lookup yields CDR1 SGHTA and CDR2 FQGNSA. The CDR3 extends over 14 amino acids.